This T cell receptor beta chain was found in a study of response to subunit inactivated influenza vaccine. This clonotype was seen repeatedly, ten times or more. TCRdb itself ran the RT-PCR reads through MiXCR, one entry per CDR3 protein. The sample lists some 570,000 distinct CDR3 sequences, 11% occurring once. Trimming left V 1 base short and J 0 bases short, with 7 bases between. This CDR3 is built from 15 residues. The data also belong to a second study, concerning T cells expressing NK-cell markers. That paper notes: Generation of TCR beta cDNA was performed by 5'RACE template switching incorporating UMIs. Serological testing identified most of the eight sequenced donors as HCMV-seropositive and one as seronegative. These clonotypes, the leaders elsewhere, also led the CD3+CD56-NKG2C+ fraction in a handful of donors. HCMV specificity was not established for the expanded NKG2C+ T cell clones.

The material was PBMCs from blood, obtained on the day of vaccination. The clonotype comes from a man aged 50 to 59 who received an inactivated influenza vaccine. The chain carries TRBV12-3 or TRBV12-4 and TRBJ2-1; D is ambiguous. DNA of the CDR3: TGTGCCAGCAGTTTAGGGGATCCCTCCTACAATGAGCAGTTCTTC. This translates into CASSLGDPSYNEQFF.